This TCR gamma chain was profiled in a study of gamma delta lymphoproliferative disorders and STAT genes (dated by TCRdb to the late 2010s). As for the study more broadly: The LymphoTrack Dx TCRG Assay was used to prepare gamma-chain libraries from at least 50 ng of genomic DNA. Delta-chain libraries followed the EuroClonality-NGS working group standard operating procedure, because no corresponding Invivoscribe delta assay was available. Within a larger immunophenotypic and STAT-mutation study, TCR gamma and delta CDR3 repertoires were profiled by deep sequencing in Tgammadelta lymphoproliferative disease patients and healthy controls. To confirm results, a couple of gamma-chain samples and all delta-chain samples were sequenced twice. Here is what the overall study found, with its caveats: It was noted by the authors that NGS specificity may be reduced at low frequencies, so confirmation of the public or private nature of leukemic clones is needed. Leukemic cells were skewed toward terminal effectors, whereas control T cells likely spanned varied maturation stages, a difference potentially limiting comparisons between patients and controls. Nearly all major patient gamma and delta clonotypes were public, shared with at least one healthy donor; only two gamma clonotypes were private to disease. In whole-repertoire clustering, patient gamma repertoires grouped separately from healthy controls, whereas delta repertoires showed no separation between groups.

For TCR sequencing, genomic DNA was taken from peripheral blood mononuclear cells isolated from both patients and controls. Controls were approximately 23 healthy adult blood donors, with a median age of around 64 years and some twelve males and around eleven females, matched to patients for age and sex. From the cysteine up to the phenylalanine, the CDR3 has a length of 15 residues. The retained sequence is limited to the CDR3, 45 bases, with the frame set at the first base. The germline V gene sets CDR1 to EGSNGY and CDR2 to YDSYNSKV. The V end gives up 0 bases and the J end 6 bases, leaving 7 bases in the junction not matched to a gene. In both library methods, multiplex PCR was carried out with primers targeting conserved V and J regions of the TCR genes. The amplicons were purified, pooled and then sequenced on an Illumina MiSeq platform. The original pipeline was this. V(D)J alignment, clonotype assembly and translation were performed with MiXCR, whereas functionality assessment and CDR3 repertoire analyses were performed with VDJtools. CDR3 was defined per IMGT, and analyses were restricted to productive sequences using functional genes, excluding ORF genes and pseudogenes. A custom Python script searched for identical amino acid CDR3s of major clonotypes (frequency >=5%) across all patients and controls. A one-sided non-parametric Wilcoxon test was used to compare clonotype frequencies between patients and controls. Via CATT, TCRdb reprocessed the public reads, and rows with identical DNA were then joined. The V and J calls and clone size come from TCRdb's table, not from the authors' own analysis. In this sample the table shows 950 to 1,100 gamma-chain clones, over 25% of which occur a single time. The top ten hold less than 35% of the sample.

This clone qualifies as large (0.1 to 1%). Its antigen has not been determined. There are no base qualities to consult, and no much larger clone falls within one base. The specimen sequenced was blood. The V and J genes are TRGV2 and TRGJP2. TCRdb carries no J gene annotation; the J gene was assigned here by matching the DNA with germline. The sequence was collected from a human donor in good health. The DNA sequence is TGTGCCACCTGGGACGGGCGCCTAGGTGATTGGATCAAGACGTTT. Translated, it reads CATWDGRLGDWIKTF.